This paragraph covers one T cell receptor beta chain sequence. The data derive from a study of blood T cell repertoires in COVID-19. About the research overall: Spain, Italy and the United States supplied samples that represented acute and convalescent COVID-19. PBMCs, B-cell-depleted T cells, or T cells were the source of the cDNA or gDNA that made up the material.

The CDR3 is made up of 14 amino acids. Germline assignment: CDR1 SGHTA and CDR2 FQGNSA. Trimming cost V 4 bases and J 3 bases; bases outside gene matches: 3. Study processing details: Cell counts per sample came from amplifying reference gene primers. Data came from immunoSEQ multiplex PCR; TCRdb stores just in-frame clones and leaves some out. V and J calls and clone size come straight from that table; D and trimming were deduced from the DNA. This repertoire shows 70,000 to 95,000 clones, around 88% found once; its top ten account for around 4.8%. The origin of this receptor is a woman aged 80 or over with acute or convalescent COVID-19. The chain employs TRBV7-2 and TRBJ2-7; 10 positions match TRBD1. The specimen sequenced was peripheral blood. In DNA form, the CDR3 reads TGTGCCAGCAGCTCGGACAGGGGGTACTACGAGCAGTACTTC. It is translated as CASSSDRGYYEQYF.